A single sample gave rise to the 27 T cell receptor beta chains below, sequenced in a study of blood T cell repertoires in COVID-19. Measured with immunoSEQ multiplex PCR; TCRdb has only the in-frame clones, and not every one. The repertoire holds a few hundred thousand clones, approximately 88% seen once, with 5.5% to 8% in the top ten. The sequencing sample was made of peripheral blood. The source of these receptors is a young woman who had recovered from COVID-19.

The rearrangement uses TRBV29-1 and TRBJ2-1; 8 nucleotides agree with TRBD1. Germline assignment: CDR1 SQVTM and CDR2 ANQGSEA. V lost 7 bases and J lost 1; bases outside the gene matches: 9. This CDR3 is 15 amino acids long. CDR3 residues: CSGKVGTGSYNEQFF. Written as DNA, the CDR3 is TGCAGCGGCAAAGTGGGGACAGGATCCTACAATGAGCAGTTCTTC.

This sequence joins TRBV11-2 and TRBJ2-2; 7 positions agree with TRBD1. The CDR3 spans 15 residues. The germline CDR1 and CDR2 sequences are SGHAT and FQNNGV. After removal of 2 bases from V and 5 bases from J, the junction contained 5 bases not matched to a gene. CDR3 residues: CASSLSGGRTGELFF. CDR3 bases: TGTGCCAGCAGCTTATCAGGGGGTAGGACCGGGGAGCTGTTTTTT.

This chain connects TRBV6-5 to TRBJ1-6, with 7 bases aligning to TRBD1. The germline gives CDR1 MNHEY, CDR2 SVGAGI. V shed 11 bases and J 7 bases; nucleotides not matched to a gene: 5. The CDR3 consists of 12 residues. The CDR3 is CAGRQGNSPLHF. In nucleotides, the CDR3 is TGTGCCGGTAGACAGGGCAATTCACCCCTCCACTTT.

This clone was counted only a few times. V and J are TRBV5-4 and TRBJ1-4, with D perhaps matching TRBD1 (5 bases). Per the germline V gene, CDR1 is SGHNT and CDR2 is YYREEE (reference sequence). V lost 7 bases and J 5 bases, leaving 21 bases between the germline ends. This CDR3 spans 16 amino acids. The CDR3 DNA sequence: TGTGCCAGCTCCTATGGGGGGGAGGGAGGCAATGAAAAACTGTTTTTT. Translated, it gives CASSYGGEGGNEKLFF.

The rearrangement uses TRBV30 and TRBJ2-7, with 7 nucleotides matching TRBD1. Trimming took 1 base from V and 6 from J; bases not matched to a gene: 9. The V gene's germline CDR1 is GTSNPN and CDR2 SVGIG (reference sequence). This CDR3 region has 14 residues. Written as DNA, the CDR3 is TGTGCCTGGAGTGAGGGGGCTGGAAACAGCGAGCAGTACTTC. It specifies CAWSEGAGNSEQYF.

The CDR3 DNA is TGTGCCAGCAGTTCTGGAAGGAGCTCTGGAAACACCATATATTTT. Residues: CASSSGRSSGNTIYF. This chain links TRBV7-9 with TRBJ1-3; D is undetermined. From germline, CDR1 is SEHNR and CDR2 FQNEAQ (reference sequence). The ends were cut back, 6 bases at V and 0 bases at J, with 12 bases in the middle. This CDR3 is built from 15 residues.

The gene calls are TRBV4-2 and TRBJ1-2, with TRBD1 identical over 8 bases. With 3 bases clipped from V and 7 bases from J, the junction kept 7 bases outside the gene matches. The germline CDR1 and CDR2 sequences are LGHNA and YNFKEQ. CDR3 length equals 14 residues. CDR3 DNA sequence: TGTGCCAGCAGCCAGTCCAGGACAGGGTTTGGCTACACCTTC. Protein: CASSQSRTGFGYTF.

This clone was counted ten times or more. This chain uses TRBV19 with TRBJ2-7; TRBD1 might be the D (6 bases). V lost 1 base and J 9 bases, leaving 16 bases between the germline ends. CDR1 and CDR2 (germline): LNHDA, SQIVND (reference sequence). CDR3 length equals 14 residues. The chain's CDR3 is CASSIATQGRGQYF. CDR3 nucleotides: TGTGCCAGTAGTATAGCCACGCAGGGGCGTGGGCAGTACTTC.

The chain uses TRBV20-1 and TRBJ1-2, with D unclear. CDR3 length: 13 residues. V gave up 4 bases and J gave up 7 bases, with 16 bases separating them. In germline, CDR1 is DFQATT, CDR2 SNEGSKA (reference sequence). This chain's CDR3 is CSANDFPGSGYTF. Written as DNA, the CDR3 is TGCAGTGCTAATGACTTTCCCGGGTCTGGCTACACCTTC.

The chain joins TRBV13 to TRBJ1-4, with 8 bases matching TRBD1. This CDR3 has 14 amino acids. V gave up 5 bases and J gave up 7 bases; unmatched junction bases: 6. Per germline, CDR1 PRHDT and CDR2 FYEKMQ (reference sequence). CDR3 sequence (DNA): TGTGCCAGCAGCCACTCCGGACAGGGTGAAAAACTGTTTTTT. As protein: CASSHSGQGEKLFF.

The V gene is TRBV29-1, the J gene TRBJ2-1; 12 nucleotides align to TRBD2. Germline-derived CDR1 and CDR2 are SQVTM and ANQGSEA. The CDR3 runs 15 residues. V dropped 2 bases and J dropped 8; count of bases not matched to a gene: 7. CDR3 nucleotides: TGCAGCGTTGAATTGGCTAGCGGGGGGGCCGATGAGCAGTTCTTC. This codes for CSVELASGGADEQFF.

The chain carries TRBV5-1 and TRBJ2-1, with TRBD1 identical over 9 bases. Per the germline V gene, CDR1 is SGHRS and CDR2 is YFSETQ. The CDR3 is 17 residues long. Losses at the gene ends were 3 bases for V and 7 bases for J; bases not matched to a gene: 14. The CDR3: CASSWIPTGTGFNEQFF. The CDR3 DNA sequence: TGCGCCAGCAGCTGGATCCCAACCGGGACAGGGTTTAATGAGCAGTTCTTC.

V is TRBV7-2 and J is TRBJ1-3, with 7 bases lining up with TRBD1. The J segment lost 0 bases and the V segment lost 1 base, leaving 3 bases of the junction unmatched. CDR3 length: 16 amino acids. CDR1 and CDR2 (germline): SGHTA, FQGNSA. CDR3 amino acids: CASSLGAGGSGNTIYF. The CDR3 DNA reads as TGTGCCAGCAGCTTAGGGGCAGGGGGCTCTGGAAACACCATATATTTT. Full variable domain (remainder filled in from reference TRBV7-2 and TRBJ1-3): GAGVSQSPSNKVTEKGKDVELRCDPISGHTALYWYRQSLGQGLEFLIYFQGNSAPDKSGLPSDRFSAERTGGSVSTLTIQRTQQEDSAVYLCASSLGAGGSGNTIYFGEGSWLTVV.

The chain couples TRBV3-1 (or the pseudogene TRBV3-2) to TRBJ2-3, with D possibly being TRBD2 (6 bases). V was clipped by 0 bases and J by 11 bases, with 12 bases between them. The CDR3 is made up of 13 amino acids. The V gene's germline CDR1 is LGHDT and CDR2 YNNKEL (reference sequence). In nucleotides, the CDR3 is TGTGCCAGCAGCCAAGATAGGAGGGAGATGCAGTATTTT. It yields the protein CASSQDRREMQYF.

This clone was counted a single time. The chain uses TRBV14 and TRBJ2-1; 11 bases line up with TRBD1. Germline CDR1 and CDR2: SGHDN and FVKESK. Trimming at V came to 2 bases and at J to 3 bases, leaving 3 bases not matched to a gene. This CDR3 is 16 amino acids long. The DNA for the CDR3 is TGTGCCAGCAGCCAATGGGACAGGGGGTTCTACAATGAGCAGTTCTTC. Translated: CASSQWDRGFYNEQFF. Looking up the rest from reference TRBV14 and TRBJ2-1 gives the full variable domain: EAGVTQFPSHSVIEKGQTVTLRCDPISGHDNLYWYRRVMGKEIKFLLHFVKESKQDESGMPNNRFLAERTGGTYSTLKVQPAELEDSGVYFCASSQWDRGFYNEQFFGPGTRLTVL.

The chain links TRBV10-3 to TRBJ1-5, with D unclear. Trimming took off 4 bases at V and 1 base at J, with 11 bases between the two ends. This CDR3 is built from 15 residues. Germline V gene lookup returns CDR1 ENHRY and CDR2 SYGVKD. CDR3 sequence: CAISVGGGSNQPQHF. In nucleotides, the CDR3 is TGTGCCATCAGTGTCGGAGGAGGGAGCAATCAGCCCCAGCATTTT.

Notes on this clone: The identical CDR3 is also encoded by other nucleotide sequences in the sample. CDR3 nucleotides: TGCGCCAGCAGCTTGGGACAGGGAGGCAATGAGCAGTTCTTC. It translates to CASSLGQGGNEQFF. The V gene is TRBV5-1, the J gene TRBJ2-1, with TRBD1 as a possible D gene (7 bases). Germline-derived CDR1 and CDR2 are SGHRS and YFSETQ. The CDR3 is made up of 14 amino acids. Trimming stripped 0 bases from V and 6 bases from J, with 10 bases between.

The genes are TRBV7-2 and TRBJ2-5; D is unclear. The CDR3 extends over 13 amino acids. Trimming took 5 bases from V and 5 from J, leaving 12 bases between them. Per the germline V gene, CDR1 is SGHTA and CDR2 is FQGNSA. The DNA of the CDR3 is TGTGCCAGCAGCCCGAGCCTTGCGGAGACCCAGTACTTC. Translating gives CASSPSLAETQYF.

This chain connects TRBV7-9 to TRBJ1-4; no clear D gene. V lost 5 bases to trimming and J lost 5 bases, with 15 bases between them. CDR3 length: 15 residues. Germline CDR1 is SEHNR and CDR2 is FQNEAQ (reference sequence). The CDR3 protein is CASSDWTGTNEKLFF. The CDR3 DNA follows: TGTGCCAGCAGCGATTGGACGGGAACAAATGAAAAACTGTTTTTT.

J is TRBJ1-4 and V is TRBV9; the D is unclear. Trimming cost V 4 bases and J 0 bases, with 16 bases left between them. This CDR3 contains 17 residues. The germline V gene has CDR1 SGDLS and CDR2 YYNGEE. CDR3 loop: CASSPSRQLTTNEKLFF. For the CDR3, the DNA is TGTGCCAGCAGCCCAAGCAGACAACTTACAACTAATGAAAAACTGTTTTTT.

Here the CDR3 DNA reads TGTGCCAGCAGGGGGCAGTACTATGGCTACACCTTC. It encodes CASRGQYYGYTF. The rearrangement links TRBV27 to TRBJ1-2; maybe TRBD1 (5 bases). CDR1 MNHEY and CDR2 SMNVEV come from the germline V gene (reference sequence). The CDR3 spans 12 residues. V lost 6 bases to trimming and J lost 3 bases, with 8 bases between them.

In this sample, this clone turned up a few times. The chain couples TRBV6-5 to TRBJ2-3; tentatively, D is TRBD1 (6 bases). The CDR3 is made up of 13 amino acids. V lost 7 bases and J 6 bases, leaving 14 bases between the germline ends. Per germline, CDR1 MNHEY and CDR2 SVGAGI. In nucleotides, the CDR3 is TGTGCCAGCATGCAGGGGCCATCGGATACGCAGTATTTT. Its translation: CASMQGPSDTQYF.

The chain is built from TRBV30 and TRBJ1-4; TRBD1 is a possible D gene (5 bases). CDR1 and CDR2 (germline): GTSNPN, SVGIG (reference sequence). Trimming took 0 bases from V and 4 from J, leaving 6 bases between them. This CDR3 comprises 13 residues. The CDR3 sequence: CAWSVQDNEKLFF. The CDR3 nucleotides read TGTGCCTGGAGTGTACAGGATAATGAAAAACTGTTTTTT.

This clone was observed a few times. V gene TRBV19 combines with J gene TRBJ1-4, with unresolved D. The CDR3 is made up of 15 amino acids. Germline values: CDR1 LNHDA, CDR2 SQIVND (reference sequence). V was clipped by 7 bases and J by 2 bases, with 14 bases between them. The CDR3, as DNA: TGTGCCAGTAACCAAATCGGGGAGACTAATGAAAAACTGTTTTTT. Protein product: CASNQIGETNEKLFF.

The sample holds one count of this clone. This chain links TRBV7-2 with TRBJ2-3, with D perhaps TRBD1 (6 bases). Deletions cut 2 bases from V and 5 bases from J, with 8 bases between. Germline V gives CDR1 SGHTA, CDR2 FQGNSA. The CDR3 is 13 amino acids. DNA of the CDR3: TGTGCCAGCAGCTTACAGGGGCAAGATACGCAGTATTTT. It is translated as CASSLQGQDTQYF.

This chain links TRBV6-1 with TRBJ2-3; 9 bases agree with TRBD1. CDR1 MNHNS and CDR2 SASEGT come from the germline V gene. This CDR3 region has 14 residues. V lost 3 bases to trimming and J lost 6 bases; unmatched junction nucleotides: 4. The CDR3 DNA reads as TGTGCCAGCAGTGAGGGACAGGGACGGGATACGCAGTATTTT. This encodes CASSEGQGRDTQYF.

J is TRBJ1-2 and V is TRBV4-3, with 9 bases lining up with TRBD1. This CDR3 comprises 15 residues. Germline V CDR1 and CDR2: LGHNA, YSLEER. Trimming removed 4 bases from V and 4 bases from J; junction bases left unmatched: 7. The CDR3 spells CASSRPGTGFYGYTF. The CDR3 nucleotides read TGCGCCAGCAGCCGCCCCGGGACAGGGTTCTATGGCTACACCTTC.